The source of this T cell receptor (beta chain) is a study of OX40 agonist ivuxolimab in advanced cancers. At the level of the whole study: Ivuxolimab, which targeted the costimulatory receptor OX40 (CD134), was an agonistic, fully human IgG2 monoclonal antibody. The dose-escalation cohort was over 70% male with a mean age of about 58 years, ranging from roughly 20 to 80. Patients were allowed to have had prior anti-PD-1, anti-PD-L1 or anti-CTLA-4 therapy, and roughly 40% of the dose-escalation patients had been treated with checkpoint inhibitors. Among the roughly 50 dose-escalation patients, approximately 20 had hepatocellular carcinoma, around 15 melanoma, 9 renal cell carcinoma and 9 head and neck cancer. The point of sequencing TCRbeta in the periphery was to test whether ivuxolimab changed TCR sequence diversity and drove clonal T-cell expansion. Partial responses occurred in three dose-escalation patients, of whom one had hepatocellular carcinoma and two had cutaneous melanoma. The paper covers the monotherapy dose-escalation part of the phase I ivuxolimab trial, which included N ≈ 50 patients. Intravenous ivuxolimab was administered to patients every 2 weeks at six dose levels: 0.01, 0.1, 0.3, 1.5, 3 and 10 mg/kg.

Genomic DNA was isolated from the sorted cells so that the TCRbeta CDR3 region could be sequenced. TCRbeta CDR3 regions were sequenced using the immunoSEQ Assay. In TCRdb, the immuneACCESS table is reduced to in-frame sequences with V and J assigned. These tables do not hold every clone; where another copy was compared, an unresolved V gene accounts for under half, and the others remain unexplained. Present in this sample are approximately 76,000 clones, approximately 85% of which were seen just once. The ten largest account for less than 0.8% of the sample. The investigation overall reported the following: The antigen specificity of the peripheral T cells that underwent clonal expansion was not determined. In the 0.1-3.0 mg/kg groups, partial responders were among the patients with the lowest normalized peripheral clonal expansion, particularly in CD8+ T cells. Low levels of normalized T-cell clonal expansion were also seen in some patients who did not respond. On average, CD8+ T cells showed more expanded clones than CD4+ T cells after ivuxolimab. At doses of 0.1 to 3.0 mg/kg, clonal expansion of both CD4+ and CD8+ blood T cells was observed from baseline to week 6.

V is cut by 8 bases and J by 8 bases, and the space between the germline ends is 19 bases. In the germline V gene (reference sequence), CDR1 corresponds to WNHNN and CDR2 to SYGVQD. The CDR3 spans 14 residues, from the cysteine through the phenylalanine. The only DNA kept is the CDR3, 42 bases in frame from the first base. A note on this clone: No cognate antigen has been identified for it. Base qualities were left out, and no much larger clone turns up one base away.

Patients with autoimmune disease history or receiving systemic immunosuppression were excluded from the trial. Peripheral blood for TCR sequencing was collected from all dose cohorts at baseline, on cycle 4 day 1, and on cycle 7 day 1. The samples were drawn from a first-in-human, open-label, multicenter phase I dose-escalation trial of ivuxolimab. Adults with locally advanced or metastatic melanoma, renal cell carcinoma, hepatocellular carcinoma or head and neck squamous cell carcinoma were enrolled in the trial. Before TCR sequencing, CD4+ and CD8+ T cells were separately sorted from peripheral blood.

The clonotype originates from an adult with an advanced solid tumor such as melanoma, head and neck, liver or kidney cancer. The sample consisted of CD4+ or CD8+ T cells sorted from blood, taken in a trial of the OX40 agonist ivuxolimab. The chain uses TRBV10-1 and TRBJ1-3; D gene: possibly TRBD1, on 6 matching bases. The DNA sequence follows: TGCGCCAGCGACAGGCTATCTACGTTTGACACCATATATTTT. It translates to CASDRLSTFDTIYF.